A single sample is the source of the 9 T cell receptor beta chains below, sequenced in a study of T cells in localized non-small cell lung cancer. Measured with immunoSEQ multiplex PCR; TCRdb has only the in-frame clones, and not every one. The sample includes 30,000 to 50,000 clones, around 75% of them seen just once. This specimen was PBMCs, taken before any cancer treatment. The source is a woman aged 40-69 years with stage II squamous cell lung carcinoma.

The chain couples TRBV4-3 to TRBJ1-2, with 7 bases matching TRBD1. The CDR3 totals 14 residues. The germline V gene encodes CDR1 LGHNA and CDR2 YSLEER. The J segment lost 8 bases and the V segment lost 0 bases, leaving 6 bases of the junction unmatched. The CDR3 sequence: CASSQEQGNRGYTF. The CDR3 DNA follows: TGCGCCAGCAGCCAAGAACAGGGGAATCGGGGCTACACCTTC.

The rearrangement links TRBV7-9 to TRBJ1-1, with D possibly TRBD1 on 6 matching bases. The CDR3 extends over 15 amino acids. CDR1 SEHNR and CDR2 FQNEAQ come from the germline V gene (reference sequence). The V end was cut by 3 bases, the J end by 0 bases, with 11 bases between. CDR3 amino acids: CASSFAGTLNTEAFF. For the CDR3, the DNA is TGTGCCAGCAGCTTCGCCGGGACACTGAACACTGAAGCTTTCTTT.

In this sample, this clone turned up many times. The CDR3 here is CASSLGSGYNEQFF. CDR3 DNA: TGTGCCAGCAGCTTAGGTTCGGGGTACAATGAGCAGTTCTTC. The chain carries TRBV7-9 and TRBJ2-1; D might be TRBD2 (5 bases). The CDR3 runs 14 residues. The V gene's germline CDR1 is SEHNR and CDR2 FQNEAQ (reference sequence). Trimming removed 1 base from V and 4 bases from J, with 8 bases in between.

The chain joins TRBV29-1 to TRBJ2-3; D possibly corresponds to TRBD2 (6 bases). Germline lookup yields CDR1 SQVTM and CDR2 ANQGSEA. V gave up 3 bases and J gave up 0 bases, with 13 bases separating them. This CDR3 is 15 amino acids long. The CDR3 spells CSVDLGRGSTDTQYF. CDR3 DNA: TGCAGCGTTGATCTGGGGCGGGGTAGCACAGATACGCAGTATTTT.

The V gene is TRBV19, the J gene TRBJ1-2, with a possible D match to TRBD1 (6 bases). The germline V gene has CDR1 LNHDA and CDR2 SQIVND (reference sequence). Between the trimmed V and J ends, which lost 4 bases and 4 bases, there was a span of 19 bases. The CDR3 has 16 residues. This CDR3 reads CASSKGDINPLYGYTF. The CDR3 coding sequence is TGTGCCAGTAGTAAAGGGGACATCAACCCTCTCTATGGCTACACCTTC.

This chain uses TRBV5-1 with TRBJ1-2; unclear D gene. CDR1 and CDR2 from the germline V gene are SGHRS and YFSETQ. There are 12 residues in the CDR3. Trimming pared 5 bases from V and 7 bases from J, leaving 12 bases between. The CDR3 loop is CASRVGVGGYTF. DNA of the CDR3: TGCGCCAGCAGAGTTGGGGTAGGTGGCTACACCTTC.

In this sample, this clone turned up once. The chain joins TRBV7-2 to TRBJ2-5, with 7 bases aligning to TRBD2. Trimming took 5 bases from V and 1 from J; bases not matched to a gene: 10. The CDR3 runs to 16 residues. The germline V gene encodes CDR1 SGHTA and CDR2 FQGNSA. The chain's CDR3 is CASSPEASGFQETQYF. In DNA, the CDR3 is TGTGCCAGCAGCCCTGAAGCTAGCGGATTCCAAGAGACCCAGTACTTC. The entire variable domain, with the rest obtained from reference TRBV7-2 and TRBJ2-5, is as follows: GAGVSQSPSNKVTEKGKDVELRCDPISGHTALYWYRQSLGQGLEFLIYFQGNSAPDKSGLPSDRFSAERTGGSVSTLTIQRTQQEDSAVYLCASSPEASGFQETQYFGPGTRLLVL.

The CDR3 reads CSVADGVGSYNEQFF. The CDR3 DNA reads as TGCAGCGTTGCGGATGGGGTCGGGTCCTACAATGAGCAGTTCTTC. The chain recombines TRBV29-1 with TRBJ2-1; D not certain. CDR3 length equals 15 residues. V lost 4 bases to trimming and J lost 1 base, with 14 bases between them. Germline lookup yields CDR1 SQVTM and CDR2 ANQGSEA.

The V call is TRBV18, the J call TRBJ2-3; D gene unclear. V lost 6 bases, J lost 0 bases, and 7 bases lay in between. Per the germline V gene, CDR1 is KGHSH and CDR2 is LQKENI. The CDR3 spans 13 residues. CDR3: CASSESSTDTQYF. CDR3 sequence (DNA): TGTGCCAGCTCGGAGTCTAGCACAGATACGCAGTATTTT.